Listed below are T cell receptor beta chains from one sample, sequenced in a study of cytomegalovirus exposure and HLA in healthy donors. Assay: immunoSEQ multiplex PCR; the TCRdb copy retains only in-frame clones and omits some. This sample carries roughly 100,000 clones, roughly 94% of them seen once, and the ten largest clones take 0.89%. Material: PBMCs. The receptors were sampled from a woman between 18 and 29 years old in good health and CMV-seronegative. Both conserved end residues are part of each CDR3. D genes are given only for firm matches.

V gene,D gene,J gene,CDR3 protein,CDR3 DNA
TRBV5-1,.,TRBJ1-6,CASSLGGNSPLHF,TGCGCCAGCAGCTTAGGAGGGAATTCACCCCTCCACTTT
TRBV4-1,.,TRBJ2-5,CASSLELGGAGETQYF,TGCGCCAGCAGCCTTGAACTGGGGGGGGCCGGGGAGACCCAGTACTTC
TRBV6-5,.,TRBJ2-7,CASSYSGVNEQYF,TGTGCCAGCAGTTACTCTGGAGTAAACGAGCAGTACTTC
TRBV7-2,TRBD2,TRBJ2-1,CASSIRLAHLEQFF,TGTGCCAGCAGCATCAGACTAGCCCACCTTGAGCAGTTCTTC
TRBV4-3,.,TRBJ2-7,CASSPQDTKSSYEQYF,TGCGCCAGCAGCCCCCAGGACACCAAATCCTCCTACGAGCAGTACTTC
TRBV11-3,.,TRBJ1-1,CASSLGRGGEAFF,TGTGCCAGCAGCTTGGGGCGGGGCGGTGAAGCTTTCTTT
TRBV5-1,TRBD1,TRBJ1-3,CASSNAGTGGNTIYF,TGCGCCAGCAGCAATGCCGGGACAGGGGGAAACACCATATATTTT
TRBV11-3,TRBD1,TRBJ2-7,CASSSSGTVYYEQYF,TGTGCCAGCAGCTCCTCCGGGACAGTATACTACGAGCAGTACTTC
TRBV4-1,TRBD2,TRBJ2-7,CASSQVLTSGGIGSYEQYF,TGCGCCAGCAGCCAAGTTCTAACTAGCGGGGGAATCGGATCCTACGAGCAGTACTTC
TRBV6-5,.,TRBJ2-7,CASHRTGSEQYF,TGTGCCAGCCACCGAACGGGGTCCGAGCAGTACTTC
TRBV5-6,.,TRBJ1-1,CASSLVDTPPLRAFF,TGTGCCAGCAGCTTGGTAGACACCCCTCCGCTGAGAGCTTTCTTT
TRBV10-3,.,TRBJ2-7,CAISEPHSGLSYEQYF,TGTGCCATCAGTGAGCCCCACTCGGGTTTGAGCTACGAGCAGTACTTC
TRBV6-6,.,TRBJ2-1,CASSYAGNLNEQFF,TGTGCCAGCAGTTACGCCGGGAATTTGAATGAGCAGTTCTTC
TRBV7-4,.,TRBJ1-5,CASSPWGLGWVKVGGNQPQHF,TGTGCCAGCAGCCCCTGGGGCCTGGGGTGGGTCAAGGTTGGGGGCAATCAGCCCCAGCATTTT
TRBV29-1,TRBD2,TRBJ2-7,CSVTGTGGYEQYF,TGCAGCGTAACCGGGACGGGGGGCTACGAGCAGTACTTC
TRBV18,.,TRBJ2-3,CASSSDYLATDTQYF,TGTGCCAGCTCATCGGACTATCTGGCCACAGATACGCAGTATTTT
TRBV11-2,TRBD1,TRBJ1-2,CASSRDRATGYTF,TGTGCCAGCAGCCGAGACAGGGCAACTGGCTACACCTTC
TRBV28,.,TRBJ1-2,CASSFSLSGYTF,TGTGCCAGCAGTTTCTCCCTAAGTGGCTACACCTTC
TRBV6-1,.,TRBJ2-5,CASSFGGAETQYF,TGTGCCAGCAGTTTTGGGGGCGCGGAGACCCAGTACTTC
TRBV15,.,TRBJ2-7,CATRRSQRYEQYF,TGTGCCACCCGACGGTCTCAGCGCTACGAGCAGTACTTC
TRBV11-3,TRBD2,TRBJ2-1,CASSTVASGSYEQFF,TGTGCCAGCAGTACAGTGGCTAGCGGGAGCTATGAGCAGTTCTTC
TRBV5-1,TRBD2,TRBJ2-2,CASSSTSGGFDTGELFF,TGCGCCAGCAGCAGCACTAGCGGGGGTTTTGACACCGGGGAGCTGTTTTTT
TRBV5-6,TRBD1,TRBJ2-3,CASSFRDSYTDTQYF,TGTGCCAGCAGCTTCCGGGACAGCTACACAGATACGCAGTATTTT